This TCR beta chain was recorded in a study of T cells after yellow fever vaccination. V lost 5 bases, J lost 1 base, and 5 bases stayed unmatched. The germline CDR1 and CDR2 sequences are SGHRS and YFSETQ. This CDR3 spans 14 amino acids. Using its own MiXCR run on the 5' RACE reads, TCRdb lists one record per CDR3 protein. Of 300,000 to 350,000 distinct CDR3 sequences listed, approximately 4% are singletons. The specimen comprised PBMCs, sampled 15 days after the yellow fever booster vaccination. This clonotype originated in a man aged 18 to 30 who received the YFV17D yellow fever vaccine. The chain employs TRBV5-1 and TRBJ2-7; 8 bases match TRBD2. CDR3 residues: CASSMTSESYEQYF. The CDR3 coding sequence is TGCGCCAGCAGTATGACTAGCGAGTCCTACGAGCAGTACTTC.